The sequence of this TCR beta chain was determined in a study of T-cell reconstitution after alpha-beta-depleted transplantation in children (dated by TCRdb to 2016 to 2018). Regarding the complete study: Using TCR repertoire profiling, the study quantitatively followed how T-cell immune reconstitution unfolded in children after TCRalphabeta/CD19-depleted allogeneic hematopoietic cell transplantation. What the research found in general, with its limitations: The high TCRbeta diversity at day 60 in some patients was ascribed to recipient T cells and intrathymic progenitors that had survived conditioning. Over subsequent months, a decline in hyperexpanded clone frequencies was noted, and after one year, T-cell counts and TCRbeta diversity were mostly ascribed to newly produced T cells. The apparently early alphabetaT-cell count recovery about two months after transplant was reportedly dependent on only several hundred rapidly expanded clones derived from non-depleted graft cells.

This specimen's treatment or condition label, per the study, means: allogeneic hematopoietic cell transplantation with graft depleted of TCRalphabeta T cells and CD19 B cells. The children who served as transplant recipients had been given grafts of TCRalphabeta/CD19-depleted allogeneic hematopoietic cells. V is shortened by 4 bases, J by 3 bases, and the region joining them spans 7 bases. Reading the germline V gene gives CDR1 SGHTA and CDR2 FQGNSA. Reading from cysteine to phenylalanine, the CDR3 counts 13 amino acids. Just the 39-base CDR3 DNA is kept, in frame starting at base 1. At least ten counts were recorded for this clonotype. Its recognized antigen is unknown. Per-base qualities were not stored, and no clone one base away is much larger. To prepare the library, PCR was applied. The run used an Illumina HiSeq 2500. To normalize quantification of the TCRbeta repertoire, the TCR libraries were built with molecular barcoding that relied on unique molecular identifiers. The public reads were run again by TCRdb, first through fastp at Q25 and then through MiXCR, and only productive beta chains were kept. Rows are unified per CDR3 protein, each entry keeping the most common DNA and genes. This sample is represented by 200,000 to 250,000 distinct CDR3 sequences; under 13% of them were singletons. 28% of the sample belongs to the ten largest clones.

This sequence originates from a child less than two years old with acute myeloid leukemia, due to receive a stem cell transplant. The material sequenced was PBMCs, taken before TCRalphabeta/CD19-depleted stem cell transplant. The receptor chain draws on TRBV7-2 and TRBJ1-5; no confident D gene assignment can be made. For the CDR3, the sequence is CASSSEINQPQHF. At the DNA level, the sequence is TGTGCCAGCAGCTCTGAAATCAATCAGCCCCAGCATTTT. With all but the CDR3 taken from the reference TRBV7-2 and TRBJ1-5 genes, the full variable domain is: GAGVSQSPSNKVTEKGKDVELRCDPISGHTALYWYRQSLGQGLEFLIYFQGNSAPDKSGLPSDRFSAERTGGSVSTLTIQRTQQEDSAVYLCASSSEINQPQHFGDGTRLSIL.